The clone carrying this T cell receptor beta chain was seen a handful of times. Its antigen is undetermined. It was template switching that added a universal primer site, and there were unique molecular identifiers on the cDNA. TCRdb re-derived calls from the 5' RACE reads in MiXCR, one entry per CDR3 protein. The repertoire consists of about 220,000 distinct CDR3 sequences, with roughly 7.5% occurring once and the leading ten covering under 6%. These data belong to a study of identical twins. Study results and caveats: For out-of-frame beta sequences, excess twin sharing was weaker.

The germline gives CDR1 SGHVS, CDR2 FNYEAQ. CDR3 length equals 15 residues. The trim removed 1 base at V and 7 bases at J, leaving 4 bases unmatched. Separately, the same data were catalogued under a study of yellow fever vaccine responses in identical twins.

This TCR came from a woman aged 18-29 years in good health. The sequencing sample was made of CD8+ T cells sorted from blood. The rearrangement joins TRBV7-6 to TRBJ1-6, with 7 bases identical to TRBD1. The CDR3 DNA reads TGTGCCAGCAGCTTAGAGGGACAGCTGAATTCACCCCTCCACTTT. This sequence encodes CASSLEGQLNSPLHF.